The 30 T cell receptor beta chains given below trace back to one sample, sequenced in a study of T cells in Graves' hyperthyroidism and ophthalmopathy. Amplified TCR beta CDR3 regions derived from RNA transcripts. Using the HTBI primer set, a first-round RT-PCR was run on the TCR CDR3. TCRdb re-analysed the multiplex PCR reads in MiXCR, keeping a single row per CDR3 protein. This sample has about 410,000 distinct CDR3 sequences, with roughly 14% found just once. The specimen sequenced was blood. The source of these receptors is a man aged 18 to 29 with Graves' ophthalmopathy.

This clonotype has just a few counts. The chain carries TRBV10-3 and TRBJ2-2, with D possibly TRBD1 on 5 matching bases. V lost 6 bases and J lost 2, with 10 bases in between. The CDR3 extends over 14 amino acids. The germline CDR1 and CDR2 sequences are ENHRY and SYGVKD. The CDR3 bases are TGTGCCATCAGCTTGGGGCTTAACACCGGGGAGCTGTTTTTT. This encodes CAISLGLNTGELFF.

The chain joins TRBV12-3 or TRBV12-4 to TRBJ2-7, with D perhaps given as TRBD1 or TRBD2 (5 bases each). Trimming pared 5 bases from V and 9 bases from J, leaving 11 bases between. This CDR3 is 11 amino acids long. The CDR3 loop is CASSPGGGQYF. CDR3 DNA: TGTGCCAGCAGTCCCGGTGGGGGGCAGTACTTC.

This clonotype was detected ten times or more. The genes are TRBV11-2 and TRBJ2-7; D perhaps matches TRBD1 (6 bases). This CDR3 is built from 15 residues. Trimming left V 5 bases short and J 3 bases short, with 17 bases between. Per germline, CDR1 SGHAT and CDR2 FQNNGV. The CDR3 nucleotides read TGTGCCAGCAGCGCAGGGGCAGGCGGATTCTACGAGCAGTACTTC. Amino acids: CASSAGAGGFYEQYF.

Notes on this clonotype: A much larger clone sits a single nucleotide away, making a read error possible. The chain uses TRBV6-5 and TRBJ2-7; 7 bases are shared with TRBD2. The germline gives CDR1 MNHEY, CDR2 SVGAGI. The CDR3 extends over 15 amino acids. Trimming took 2 bases from V and 3 from J; bases not matched to a gene: 7. The CDR3 region is CASSYERGRVYEQYF. The CDR3 nucleotides read TGTGCCAGCAGTTACGAGCGGGGCCGGGTCTACGAGCAGTACTTC.

This clonotype has a count of ten or more. This chain links TRBV7-8 with TRBJ2-7, with 10 positions matching TRBD2. V shed 5 bases and J 0 bases; nucleotides not matched to a gene: 7. Germline V gene sequence: CDR1 SGHVS, CDR2 FQNEAQ. The CDR3 totals 16 residues. The CDR3 sequence is CASSPRTSGSSYEQYF. CDR3 bases: TGTGCCAGCAGCCCCCGGACTAGCGGAAGCTCCTACGAGCAGTACTTC.

V is TRBV11-2 and J is TRBJ1-2; 8 positions agree with TRBD1. Trimming at V came to 0 bases and at J to 2 bases, leaving 20 bases not matched to a gene. Germline-derived CDR1 and CDR2 are SGHAT and FQNNGV. The CDR3 covers 21 residues. The CDR3: CASSLEVPGWTGRSPNYGYTF. In nucleotides, the CDR3 is TGTGCCAGCAGCTTAGAAGTTCCGGGGTGGACAGGGCGATCCCCAAACTATGGCTACACCTTC.

Note on this clonotype: The CDR3 does not close with the conserved phenylalanine or tryptophan, likely indicating a read error. The chain combines TRBV19 with TRBJ1-5; 9 bases line up with TRBD1. The germline V gene has CDR1 LNHDA and CDR2 SQIVND (reference sequence). This CDR3 comprises 17 residues. Trimming cost V 7 bases and J 4 bases; bases outside gene matches: 14. Here the CDR3 DNA reads TGTGCCAGTATTCCCGATTGGACAGGGGCGAAGAATCAGCCCCAGCATTCT. This gives the protein CASIPDWTGAKNQPQHS.

This clonotype was counted many times. The chain is built from TRBV27 and TRBJ2-7; D possibly corresponds to TRBD1 (6 bases). The germline gives CDR1 MNHEY, CDR2 SMNVEV (reference sequence). V gave up 5 bases and J gave up 4 bases, with 15 bases separating them. The length of the CDR3 is 14 residues. The CDR3 region is CASSGRTDGYEQYF. The CDR3 DNA reads as TGTGCCAGCAGTGGCAGGACAGATGGGTACGAGCAGTACTTC.

This clonotype was observed many times. J is TRBJ2-5 and V is TRBV24-1, with D perhaps TRBD2 (7 bases). Looked up from germline, CDR1 is KGHDR and CDR2 is SFDVKD. The length of the CDR3 is 13 residues. V lost 6 bases to trimming and J lost 4 bases, with 11 bases between them. CDR3 in amino acids: CATSPRGGETQYF. Written as DNA, the CDR3 is TGTGCCACCAGTCCAAGGGGGGGAGAGACCCAGTACTTC.

This clonotype was seen ten or more times. The V gene is TRBV27, the J gene TRBJ2-7; TRBD2 agrees at 16 bases. V shed 4 bases, J shed 4 bases, and the junction held 10 bases outside the gene matches. This CDR3 is built from 18 residues. Looked up from germline, CDR1 is MNHEY and CDR2 is SMNVEV (reference sequence). This CDR3 reads CASSSSGTSGRAWYEQYF. The CDR3 region has the DNA TGTGCCAGCAGTTCTTCCGGGACTAGCGGGAGGGCTTGGTACGAGCAGTACTTC.

The chain is built from TRBV12-3 or TRBV12-4 and TRBJ2-5, with D maybe TRBD2 (6 bases). V lost 3 bases, J lost 7 bases, and 15 bases lay in between. The CDR3 is made up of 14 amino acids. This CDR3 is CASSFFRQGGTQYF. In nucleotides, the CDR3 is TGTGCCAGCAGTTTCTTCCGGCAGGGAGGGACCCAGTACTTC.

This clonotype appeared many times. This rearrangement joins TRBV2 to TRBJ2-4; D is undetermined. The length of the CDR3 is 14 residues. V gave up 3 bases and J gave up 1 base, with 7 bases separating them. The germline V gene has CDR1 SNHLY and CDR2 FYNNEI. CDR3 sequence: CASSDSRAKNIQYF. In nucleotides, the CDR3 is TGTGCCAGCAGTGACTCTCGCGCCAAAAACATTCAGTACTTC. Full variable domain (missing parts from reference TRBV2 and TRBJ2-4): EPEVTQTPSHQVTQMGQEVILRCVPISNHLYFYWYRQILGQKVEFLVSFYNNEISEKSEIFDDQFSVERPDGSNFTLKIRSTKLEDSAMYFCASSDSRAKNIQYFGAGTRLSVL.

This clonotype was recorded many times. The chain combines TRBV6-1 with TRBJ1-5; D is perhaps TRBD1 (5 bases). Between the trimmed V and J ends, which lost 7 bases and 6 bases, there was a span of 13 bases. The CDR3 loop spans 13 amino acids. The V gene's germline CDR1 is MNHNS and CDR2 SASEGT. CDR3: CASTVRGGQPQHF. CDR3 in DNA: TGTGCCAGCACCGTTCGGGGGGGTCAGCCCCAGCATTTT.

The chain is built from TRBV27 and TRBJ2-5, with 9 bases aligning to TRBD1. V was clipped by 0 bases and J by 7 bases; unmatched bases: 6. From germline, CDR1 is MNHEY and CDR2 SMNVEV (reference sequence). The CDR3 has 15 residues. The CDR3 is CASSLSPGTGRTQYF. As DNA, the CDR3 is TGTGCCAGCAGTTTATCCCCCGGGACAGGGAGGACCCAGTACTTC.

Remarks on this clonotype: This may arise from a read error, as a much more abundant clone is one base away. This chain joins TRBV28 and TRBJ2-7; no clear D. Germline CDR1 MDHEN, CDR2 SYDVKM. The CDR3 sequence is 11 residues long. V lost 11 bases and J 3 bases, leaving 11 bases between the germline ends. The CDR3 sequence: CAGIANYEQYF. The CDR3 nucleotides are TGTGCCGGCATCGCAAACTACGAGCAGTACTTC.

This clonotype has ten or more counts. V usage is TRBV20-1 and J usage is TRBJ2-7; D might be TRBD2 (6 bases). The CDR3 contains 12 residues. The germline gives CDR1 DFQATT, CDR2 SNEGSKA (reference sequence). Trimming shortened V by 7 bases and J by 1 base, and 11 bases separated the two germline ends. DNA for the CDR3: TGCAGTGGAGCTAGCGTTTCCTACGAGCAGTACTTC. Protein: CSGASVSYEQYF.

This clonotype has more than one count but fewer than ten. This chain uses TRBV20-1 with TRBJ1-2, with D unresolved. The germline gives CDR1 DFQATT, CDR2 SNEGSKA (reference sequence). The CDR3 length is 12 residues. Trimming cost V 3 bases and J 2 bases, with 7 bases left between them. CDR3 sequence reads: CSASSNNYGYTF. The DNA for the CDR3 is TGCAGTGCTAGTAGTAACAACTATGGCTACACCTTC.

This clonotype was seen at least ten times. The chain couples TRBV30 to TRBJ1-2; perhaps TRBD1 as D (6 bases). V lost 0 bases, J lost 2 bases, and 13 bases lay in between. This CDR3 is built from 15 residues. Germline CDR1 reads GTSNPN; CDR2 reads SVGIG (reference sequence). The CDR3: CAWSVLGGGNYGYTF. CDR3 sequence (DNA): TGTGCCTGGAGTGTACTGGGAGGGGGAAACTATGGCTACACCTTC.

In regard to this clonotype: Just one base apart from a much larger clone, this may be a read error. The chain uses TRBV20-1 and TRBJ2-7, with 7 bases fitting TRBD1. Germline lookup yields CDR1 DFQATT and CDR2 SNEGSKA (reference sequence). V trimming: 4 bases; J trimming: 5 bases; junction bases outside the gene matches: 11. This CDR3 has 14 amino acids. The CDR3: CSATKGDRAHEQYF. The CDR3, as DNA: TGCAGTGCTACCAAGGGGGACAGAGCCCACGAGCAGTACTTC.

This rearrangement joins TRBV3-1 to TRBJ2-2; 12 bases are shared with TRBD2. Germline V CDR1 and CDR2: LGHDT, YNNKEL (reference sequence). V was pared by 3 bases and J by 1 base, with 0 bases of the junction left unmatched. This CDR3 comprises 16 residues. CDR3 region: CASSQTSGGNTGELFF. The CDR3 DNA reads as TGTGCCAGCAGCCAGACTAGCGGGGGGAACACCGGGGAGCTGTTTTTT.

This clonotype was picked up many times. This rearrangement joins TRBV27 to TRBJ2-3; D gene unclear. Germline lookup yields CDR1 MNHEY and CDR2 SMNVEV (reference sequence). The CDR3 has 16 residues. With 2 bases removed from V and 2 bases from J, the gap between germline ends came to 14 bases. The CDR3 DNA is TGTGCCAGCAGTTTAATAGGCACCCTACTCACAGATACGCAGTATTTT. It codes for CASSLIGTLLTDTQYF.

This clonotype was picked up many times. The V gene is TRBV5-1, the J gene TRBJ2-2; 14 bases are shared with TRBD2. This CDR3 spans 18 amino acids. J lost 6 bases, V lost 4 bases, and 11 bases had no gene match. The V gene's germline CDR1 is SGHRS and CDR2 YFSETQ. CDR3 sequence reads: CASSHSRGLAGDSGELFF. As DNA, the CDR3 is TGCGCCAGCAGCCATAGCCGGGGACTAGCGGGAGATTCCGGGGAGCTGTTTTTT.

V gene TRBV25-1 combines with J gene TRBJ1-6, with unresolved D. Looked up from germline, CDR1 is MGHDK and CDR2 is SYGVNS. V lost 2 bases, J lost 7 bases, and 12 bases lay in between. The CDR3 spans 15 residues. The CDR3: CASSEGQGWNSPLHF. The CDR3 DNA reads as TGTGCCAGCAGTGAAGGGCAAGGGTGGAATTCACCCCTCCACTTT.

This rearrangement joins TRBV4-2 to TRBJ2-2, with 15 bases matching TRBD2. With 4 bases clipped from V and 4 bases from J, the junction kept 4 bases outside the gene matches. CDR3 length: 17 residues. The germline CDR1 and CDR2 sequences are LGHNA and YNFKEQ. The CDR3 protein is CASSRTSGGDGTGELFF. In DNA form, the CDR3 reads TGTGCCAGCAGCCGGACTAGCGGGGGGGATGGCACCGGGGAGCTGTTTTTT.

This clonotype was detected a few times. The V and J genes are TRBV19 and TRBJ2-5, with D possibly being TRBD1 or TRBD2 (5 bases each). This CDR3 region has 15 residues. Germline values: CDR1 LNHDA, CDR2 SQIVND (reference sequence). Trimming took off 6 bases at V and 2 bases at J, with 16 bases between the two ends. The CDR3 DNA is TGTGCCAGTAGAGGCCGGGACGTACGACAAGAGACCCAGTACTTC. This gives the protein CASRGRDVRQETQYF.

At least ten counts were recorded for this clonotype. J is TRBJ2-1 and V is TRBV11-2; perhaps TRBD2 as D (7 bases). Trimming shortened V by 1 base and J by 8 bases, and 12 bases separated the two germline ends. This CDR3 is 14 amino acids long. Germline V CDR1 and CDR2: SGHAT, FQNNGV. CDR3 in amino acids: CASSLVGGGDEQFF. The CDR3 DNA is TGTGCCAGCAGCTTAGTTGGGGGGGGCGATGAGCAGTTCTTC.

This chain uses TRBV20-1 with TRBJ2-7; possible D gene TRBD2, 6 bases. Trimming removed 1 base from V and 1 base from J, with 11 bases in between. Germline lookup yields CDR1 DFQATT and CDR2 SNEGSKA (reference sequence). The CDR3 covers 14 residues. For the CDR3, the DNA is TGCAGTGCTAGAGTTTTGGAGGGGTCCTACGAGCAGTACTTC. Encoded protein: CSARVLEGSYEQYF.

This clonotype was counted between two and nine times. The chain is built from TRBV5-1 and TRBJ2-5; 7 positions match TRBD1. The CDR3 covers 15 residues. Looked up from germline, CDR1 is SGHRS and CDR2 is YFSETQ. V trimming: 3 bases; J trimming: 5 bases; junction bases outside the gene matches: 10. DNA for the CDR3: TGCGCCAGCAGCTCTGGACAGGCCCCTTGGGAGACCCAGTACTTC. Translating gives CASSSGQAPWETQYF.

This clonotype was picked up a small number of times. The V call is TRBV7-3, the J call TRBJ2-1; possible D gene TRBD2, 6 bases. V lost 5 bases and J lost 6, with 20 bases in between. Germline assignment: CDR1 SGHTA and CDR2 FQGTGA. This CDR3 contains 16 residues. Written as DNA, the CDR3 is TGTGCCAGCAGCCCTCGGGGTAGCGGTAAATTCAATGAGCAGTTCTTC. Protein: CASSPRGSGKFNEQFF. Full variable domain (missing parts from reference TRBV7-3 and TRBJ2-1): GAGVSQTPSNKVTEKGKYVELRCDPISGHTALYWYRQSLGQGPEFLIYFQGTGAADDSGLPNDRFFAVRPEGSVSTLKIQRTERGDSAVYLCASSPRGSGKFNEQFFGPGTRLTVL.

This clonotype showed up many times. The chain joins TRBV7-2 to TRBJ2-5; D is perhaps TRBD1 or TRBD2 (6 bases each). The CDR3 covers 15 residues. Germline assignment: CDR1 SGHTA and CDR2 FQGNSA. V was pared by 1 base and J by 5 bases, with 14 bases between. Written as DNA, the CDR3 is TGTGCCAGCAGCTTAGATAGGAGGAGGGGGGAGACCCAGTACTTC. Its protein is CASSLDRRRGETQYF.